This is a list of T cell receptor beta chains from one sample in a study of T-cell reconstitution after alpha-beta-depleted transplantation in children. TCRdb recomputed calls from the PCR reads with MiXCR, one row per CDR3 protein. The sample holds a few hundred thousand distinct CDR3 sequences; about 9.3% are singletons and the top ten take 2% to 2.5%. The sample in question was PBMCs from the stem cell graft donor, obtained from the stem cell graft. These receptors came from a human donor who donated a stem cell graft to a child with acute lymphoblastic leukemia. CDR3s include the opening cysteine and the closing phenylalanine or tryptophan. D genes are given only for firm matches. Only some rows state a clone size, as once, few, many or a class for expanded clones.

J gene	V gene	clone size	D gene	CDR3 DNA	CDR3 protein
TRBJ1-5	TRBV12-3/TRBV12-4	few	NA	TGTGCCAGCAGTTTATCGGCAGGGGGCAATCAGCCCCAGCATTTT	CASSLSAGGNQPQHF
TRBJ2-7	TRBV24-1	NA	TRBD2	TGTGCCACCAGTGATTGGACTAGCGGAGCCCCCTACGAGCAGTACTTC	CATSDWTSGAPYEQYF
TRBJ2-7	TRBV7-2	NA	NA	TGTGCCAGCAGCTCGAAGGCCCTGACCTACGAGCAGTACTTC	CASSSKALTYEQYF
TRBJ2-7	TRBV12-3/TRBV12-4	many	TRBD2	TGTGCCAGCAGTTTATGGGAGGGGACCTACGAGCAGTACTTC	CASSLWEGTYEQYF
TRBJ2-5	TRBV6-1	NA	NA	TGTGCCAGCAGACCGGACACCTCGGAGACCCAGTACTTC	CASRPDTSETQYF
TRBJ2-1	TRBV7-2	few	NA	TGTGCCAGCAGCTTAAATCGGGGACGGTTGGATGAGCAGTTCTTC	CASSLNRGRLDEQFF
TRBJ1-5	TRBV7-9	NA	NA	TGTGCCAGCAGCTTAAGAGGGGTGGAGCCCCAGCATTTT	CASSLRGVEPQHF
TRBJ2-1	TRBV28	many	TRBD2	TGTGCCAGCGATCCCGGGACTAGCGGGACCGATGAGCAGTTCTTC	CASDPGTSGTDEQFF
TRBJ2-5	TRBV7-9	NA	TRBD1	TGTGCCAGCAGCTCAACCCCGACAGGGCCCGGGCGGACCCAGTACTTC	CASSSTPTGPGRTQYF
TRBJ2-7	TRBV20-1	few	TRBD2	TGCAGTGCCCCACTAGCGGGCCCTGAAAGTCCCTACGAGCAGTACTTC	CSAPLAGPESPYEQYF
TRBJ2-1	TRBV20-1	many	TRBD2	TGCAGTGCTCGAGCGGGACTAGCGGGAGACTACAATGAGCAGTTCTTC	CSARAGLAGDYNEQFF
TRBJ2-4	TRBV20-1	NA	TRBD2	TGCAGTGCTAGTGAAATAGGACTAGCGGGTTTAGCCAAAAACATTCAGTACTTC	CSASEIGLAGLAKNIQYF
TRBJ2-3	TRBV7-2	many	NA	TGTGCCAGCAGCCCCGAGGCCCCCCCAGATACGCAGTATTTT	CASSPEAPPDTQYF
TRBJ2-2	TRBV14	NA	NA	TGTGCCAGCAGCCAAGATTGGAGCGGGCATTGGGTCGGGGAGCTGTTTTTT	CASSQDWSGHWVGELFF
TRBJ2-7	TRBV4-3	NA	NA	TGCGCCAGCAGCCAAGATAGGGGTCTTACCACCTACGAGCAGTACTTC	CASSQDRGLTTYEQYF
TRBJ2-1	TRBV29-1	NA	NA	TGCAGCCTCGAGGCTCTACCCTACAATGAGCAGTTCTTC	CSLEALPYNEQFF
TRBJ2-1	TRBV4-1	few	NA	TGCGCCAGCAGCCAAATCAGCGGGCCGCTGGCCGAGCAGTTCTTC	CASSQISGPLAEQFF